What follows are 7 T cell receptor beta chains derived from one specimen sequenced in a study of blood T cell repertoires in COVID-19. Clones were sequenced by immunoSEQ multiplex PCR, and TCRdb holds only the in-frame ones, with some missing. The table lists some 150,000 clones, almost 90% of them singletons, with 8% to 11% in the top ten. Sequenced material: peripheral blood. The origin of the receptors is a man aged 45 to 65 with active or convalescent COVID-19.

In its sample, this clone was seen a few times. The chain is built from TRBV6-6 and TRBJ1-1, with D perhaps TRBD1 (5 bases). Trimming shortened V by 2 bases and J by 1 base, and 8 bases separated the two germline ends. The CDR3 spans 14 residues. CDR1 is MNHNY, CDR2 SVGAGI, per germline (reference sequence). The CDR3 sequence: CASSYGQGNTEAFF. The CDR3 coding sequence is TGTGCCAGCAGTTACGGGCAGGGGAACACTGAAGCTTTCTTT.

The chain links TRBV5-5 to TRBJ2-5; D remains ambiguous. The germline V gene has CDR1 SGHKS and CDR2 YYEKEE (reference sequence). The V and J ends lost 2 bases and 0 bases respectively, with 5 bases between them. This CDR3 is 13 amino acids long. CDR3 sequence: CASSLANQETQYF. For the CDR3, the DNA is TGTGCCAGCAGCTTAGCGAACCAAGAGACCCAGTACTTC.

The CDR3 DNA reads TGTGCCAGCGAGCGGGAGGCCGAGTACCAAGAGACCCAGTACTTC. Translating gives CASEREAEYQETQYF. This chain joins TRBV2 and TRBJ2-5, with 9 bases identical to TRBD2. The CDR3 spans 15 residues. Per germline, CDR1 SNHLY and CDR2 FYNNEI. Trimming removed 8 bases from V and 0 bases from J; junction bases left unmatched: 7.

The chain employs TRBV10-3 and TRBJ2-7; no firm D call. CDR3 size: 14 residues. The V end was cut by 4 bases, the J end by 6 bases, with 16 bases between. The germline gives CDR1 ENHRY, CDR2 SYGVKD. The CDR3 nucleotides read TGTGCCATCAGTGGGGCCCAACCCTCCCGCGAGCAGTACTTC. Its protein product is CAISGAQPSREQYF.

The chain recombines TRBV10-2 with TRBJ2-2; a possible D gene is TRBD1 (5 bases). The V and J ends lost 5 bases and 7 bases respectively, with 8 bases between them. This CDR3 contains 12 residues. Germline lookup yields CDR1 WSHSY and CDR2 SAAADI. As DNA, the CDR3 is TGCGCCAGCAGTCAGGGTAACGGGGAGCTGTTTTTT. This gives the protein CASSQGNGELFF.

The chain links TRBV27 to TRBJ2-7, with 11 bases identical to TRBD2. The CDR3 length is 15 residues. With 5 bases clipped from V and 3 bases from J, the junction kept 6 bases outside the gene matches. Germline V gene lookup returns CDR1 MNHEY and CDR2 SMNVEV (reference sequence). CDR3 region: CASSQRLAGYYEQYF. In DNA form, the CDR3 reads TGTGCCAGCAGTCAAAGACTAGCGGGATACTACGAGCAGTACTTC.

The chain uses TRBV23-1 and TRBJ1-5; D is possibly TRBD1 (5 bases). TRBV23-1 is marked as an open reading frame, function uncertain. The CDR3 consists of 15 residues. Trimming removed 6 bases from V and 9 bases from J, with 21 bases in between. This chain's CDR3 is CASSHGGNRRSPQHF. As DNA, the CDR3 is TGCGCCAGCAGCCATGGGGGGAATCGAAGATCGCCCCAGCATTTT.